This TCR beta chain was found in a study of blood T cells in healthy people across ages. The authors drew approximately 9 milliliters of peripheral blood from each donor. Overall study findings and caveats: The percentage of naive T cells correlated strongly with TCR beta diversity.

A J-beta primer mix and a sample-barcoded 5' primer were used in a second PCR of about 7 to 12 cycles. Template switching added a 12-random-nucleotide identifier to every cDNA molecule. The study obtained at least 3 million CDR3-containing paired-end reads from every sample. TCRdb processed the 5' RACE reads anew with MiXCR; each CDR3 protein has one entry. The sample lists approximately 730,000 distinct CDR3 sequences, about 48% occurring once. Turning to this clonotype: Its antigen is undetermined.

The CDR3 is 13 residues long. Trimming removed 4 bases from V and 7 bases from J; junction bases left unmatched: 6. Germline CDR1 is SGDLS and CDR2 is YYNGEE. This clonotype was obtained from a man at least 80 years old in good health. The J gene is TRBJ1-2, the V gene TRBV9; TRBD1 matches 8 bases. The sample taken for sequencing was blood. Written as DNA, the CDR3 is TGTGCCAGCAGCCCGGACAGGGTCACTGGCTACACCTTC. Amino acids: CASSPDRVTGYTF.